One and the same sample provided the 19 T cell receptor beta chains below, sequenced in a study of blood T cell repertoires in COVID-19. This table comes from immunoSEQ multiplex PCR, and its TCRdb copy is limited to in-frame clones, with some not included. The sample shows some 140,000 clones, roughly 80% of them seen only once. Source material: peripheral blood. The receptor set was obtained from a woman aged 55-75 years with acute or convalescent COVID-19.

The chain joins TRBV19 to TRBJ1-6; 7 bases align to TRBD1. Germline CDR1 LNHDA, CDR2 SQIVND (reference sequence). CDR3 length: 16 residues. V lost 6 bases, J lost 9 bases, and 14 bases stayed unmatched. The CDR3 DNA reads TGTGCCAGTAGGGGCCTCTCTGAGGGGGCGTTTTCACCCCTCCACTTT. It translates to CASRGLSEGAFSPLHF.

A single count supports this clone. The gene calls are TRBV25-1 and TRBJ2-7; 7 positions match TRBD1. With 4 bases clipped from V and 2 bases from J, the junction kept 5 bases outside the gene matches. Germline values: CDR1 MGHDK, CDR2 SYGVNS. The CDR3 contains 14 residues. CDR3 sequence: CASSGQGRPYEQYF. The CDR3 DNA reads as TGTGCCAGCAGTGGACAGGGACGCCCCTACGAGCAGTACTTC.

CDR3 DNA sequence: TGTGCCAGCAGGGGGGGACAGGGCGGCTCTGGGGCCAACGTCCTGACTTTC. It yields the protein CASRGGQGGSGANVLTF. The chain has TRBV9 and TRBJ2-6; TRBD1 aligns across 9 bases. CDR3 length equals 17 residues. The germline V gene encodes CDR1 SGDLS and CDR2 YYNGEE. After removal of 5 bases from V and 0 bases from J, the junction contained 6 bases not matched to a gene.

This chain uses TRBV11-1 with TRBJ2-3; 12 bases line up with TRBD1. The CDR3 length is 15 residues. Unmatched junction bases numbered 4, after V lost 5 bases and J lost 4 bases. CDR1 and CDR2 from the germline V gene are SGHAT and FQDESV (reference sequence). The CDR3 reads CASSRDRGQSDTQYF. CDR3 bases: TGTGCCAGCAGCCGGGACAGGGGGCAATCAGATACGCAGTATTTT.

The chain couples TRBV19 to TRBJ1-2; no firm D call. V dropped 7 bases and J dropped 0 bases, with 12 bases sitting between them. The CDR3 has 14 residues. Germline V lookup: CDR1 LNHDA, CDR2 SQIVND (reference sequence). The CDR3 region is CASTLQRANYGYTF. The DNA for the CDR3 is TGTGCCAGTACCCTACAGAGGGCTAACTATGGCTACACCTTC.

The chain uses TRBV19 and TRBJ2-1, with TRBD1 identical over 7 bases. The CDR3 covers 15 residues. V gave up 6 bases and J gave up 0 bases; unmatched junction bases: 5. Germline assignment: CDR1 LNHDA and CDR2 SQIVND (reference sequence). CDR3 amino acids: CASREGDSSYNEQFF. The CDR3 DNA reads as TGTGCCAGTAGGGAAGGGGACAGCTCCTACAATGAGCAGTTCTTC.

This clone appeared a few times. The chain carries TRBV14 and TRBJ1-1; 10 bases are shared with TRBD1. The length of the CDR3 is 15 residues. From germline, CDR1 is SGHDN and CDR2 FVKESK. J was trimmed by 7 bases and V by 4 bases; bases with no gene match: 9. CDR3 sequence reads: CASSPLGTGAREAFF. The CDR3 DNA sequence: TGTGCCAGCAGCCCTCTCGGGACAGGGGCCCGTGAAGCTTTCTTT.

This rearrangement joins TRBV6-6 to TRBJ2-7, with D hard to call. Germline V lookup: CDR1 MNHNY, CDR2 SVGAGI (reference sequence). There are 9 residues in the CDR3. The CDR3 DNA reads TGTGCCAGCAGTTACAGAGGTGGGGTC. It codes for CASSYRGGV.

Concerning this clone: Germline is not matched at one junction end, which may reflect a read error. In DNA form, the CDR3 reads TGTGCCAGCATTACGGACAGGGGAAATGGCCACACCTTC. Translating gives CASITDRGNGHTF. This rearrangement joins TRBV2 to TRBJ1-2; 9 bases fit TRBD1. The CDR3 loop spans 13 amino acids. The germline V gene has CDR1 SNHLY and CDR2 FYNNEI.

The rearrangement joins TRBV7-2 to TRBJ1-5; D is perhaps TRBD1 (6 bases). V was shortened by 5 bases and J by 5 bases, with 13 bases between the two germline ends. The CDR3 covers 14 residues. The germline CDR1 and CDR2 sequences are SGHTA and FQGNSA. CDR3 sequence reads: CASSSQGRDQPQHF. The CDR3 DNA sequence: TGTGCCAGCAGCAGCCAGGGGAGGGATCAGCCCCAGCATTTT.

There are a few counts of this clone. J is TRBJ2-6 and V is TRBV30; D might be TRBD1 (5 bases). This CDR3 has 13 residues. Trimming left V 3 bases short and J 2 bases short, with 5 bases between. Germline V gives CDR1 GTSNPN, CDR2 SVGIG (reference sequence). CDR3 nucleotide sequence: TGTGCCTGGAGCAGGGCTGGGGCCAACGTCCTGACTTTC. Its translation is CAWSRAGANVLTF.

The genes are TRBV27 and TRBJ1-5; 9 bases line up with TRBD1. The V gene end was trimmed by 3 bases and the J gene end by 1 base; junction bases not matched to a gene: 7. Germline V gene sequence: CDR1 MNHEY, CDR2 SMNVEV (reference sequence). The CDR3 totals 17 residues. The CDR3, as DNA: TGTGCCAGCAGTTTTTCCCGGGACAGGGTCAGCAATCAGCCCCAGCATTTT. The encoded protein is CASSFSRDRVSNQPQHF.

The chain carries TRBV30 and TRBJ1-2; no firm D call. In germline, CDR1 is GTSNPN, CDR2 SVGIG (reference sequence). The germline V and J ends were trimmed by 0 bases and 7 bases, with 9 bases remaining between them. This CDR3 comprises 12 residues. This chain's CDR3 is CAWSVISPGYTF. In DNA, the CDR3 is TGTGCCTGGAGTGTAATATCTCCTGGCTACACCTTC.

V usage is TRBV7-7 and J usage is TRBJ1-5, with 10 bases fitting TRBD1. The V and J ends lost 5 bases and 4 bases, in that order; junction bases with no gene match: 5. CDR1 SSHAT and CDR2 FNYEAQ come from the germline V gene (reference sequence). The CDR3 has 15 residues. The CDR3 loop reads CASSQGQGINQPQHF. CDR3 in DNA: TGTGCCAGCAGCCAGGGACAGGGGATTAATCAGCCCCAGCATTTT.

The V gene is TRBV19, the J gene TRBJ1-2; tentative D call: TRBD1 (6 bases). The germline V gene encodes CDR1 LNHDA and CDR2 SQIVND (reference sequence). Trimming removed 6 bases at V and 4 bases at J, with 18 bases between. CDR3 length equals 15 residues. CDR3 loop: CASSEHNRDTYGYTF. The CDR3, as DNA: TGTGCCAGTAGCGAACATAATCGGGACACCTATGGCTACACCTTC.

The chain joins TRBV30 to TRBJ2-3, with 7 bases identical to TRBD2. J lost 2 bases, V lost 6 bases, and 8 bases had no gene match. Per the germline V gene, CDR1 is GTSNPN and CDR2 is SVGIG (reference sequence). The CDR3 covers 14 residues. CDR3 region: CACDLAGATDTQYF. The CDR3 DNA reads TGTGCCTGCGACTTAGCGGGTGCCACAGATACGCAGTATTTT.

The genes are TRBV19 and TRBJ1-4; 8 nucleotides match TRBD1. Unmatched junction bases numbered 0, after V lost 3 bases and J lost 6 bases. This CDR3 contains 13 residues. Germline V gives CDR1 LNHDA, CDR2 SQIVND (reference sequence). The CDR3 coding sequence is TGTGCCAGTAGTATGGACAGGGATGAAAAACTGTTTTTT. It codes for CASSMDRDEKLFF.

This clone was observed once. The genes are TRBV5-1 and TRBJ2-7; no clear D. CDR1 is SGHRS, CDR2 YFSETQ, per germline. The CDR3 consists of 13 residues. The V gene lost 3 bases and the J gene lost 4 bases, with 11 bases spanning the gap. As DNA, the CDR3 is TGCGCCAGCAGCTGGCACGCCGTATACGAGCAGTACTTC. As protein: CASSWHAVYEQYF.

The table lists this clone with a few counts. This chain connects TRBV7-3 to TRBJ1-2; 10 bases line up with TRBD1. Germline V gene lookup returns CDR1 SGHTA and CDR2 FQGTGA. Trimming at V came to 0 bases and at J to 4 bases, leaving 5 bases not matched to a gene. The CDR3 spans 16 residues. The CDR3 here is CASSLTPGQGTYGYTF. The CDR3 nucleotides read TGTGCCAGCAGCTTAACACCGGGACAGGGGACCTATGGCTACACCTTC.